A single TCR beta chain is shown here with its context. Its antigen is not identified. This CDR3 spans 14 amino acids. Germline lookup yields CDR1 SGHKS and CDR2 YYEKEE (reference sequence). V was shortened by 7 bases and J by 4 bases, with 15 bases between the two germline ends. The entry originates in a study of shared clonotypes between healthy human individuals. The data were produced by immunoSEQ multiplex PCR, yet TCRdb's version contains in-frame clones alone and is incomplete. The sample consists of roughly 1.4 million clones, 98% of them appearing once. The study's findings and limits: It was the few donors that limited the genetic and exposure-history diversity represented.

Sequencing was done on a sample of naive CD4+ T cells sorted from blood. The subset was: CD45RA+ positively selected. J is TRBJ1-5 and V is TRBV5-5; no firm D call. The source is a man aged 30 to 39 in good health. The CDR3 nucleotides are TGTGCCAGCGGAACTGACTCGGGGAATCAGCCCCAGCATTTT. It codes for CASGTDSGNQPQHF.